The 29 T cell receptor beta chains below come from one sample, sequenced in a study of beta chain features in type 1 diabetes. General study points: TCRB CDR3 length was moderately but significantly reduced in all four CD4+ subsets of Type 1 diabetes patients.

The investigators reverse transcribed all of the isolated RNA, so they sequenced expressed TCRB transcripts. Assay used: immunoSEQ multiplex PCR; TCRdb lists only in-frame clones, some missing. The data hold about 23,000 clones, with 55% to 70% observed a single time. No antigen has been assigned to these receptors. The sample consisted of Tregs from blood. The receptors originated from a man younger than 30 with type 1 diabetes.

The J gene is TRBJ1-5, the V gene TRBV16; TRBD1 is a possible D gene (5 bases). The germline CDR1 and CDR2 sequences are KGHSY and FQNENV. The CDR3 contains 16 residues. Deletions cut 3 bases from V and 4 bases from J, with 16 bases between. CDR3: CASSQGRGRRNQPQHF. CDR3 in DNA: TGTGCCAGCAGCCAGGGGAGGGGACGGCGAAATCAGCCCCAGCATTTT. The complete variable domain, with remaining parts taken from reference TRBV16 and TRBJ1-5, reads GEEVAQTPKHLVRGEGQKAKLYCAPIKGHSYVFWYQQVLKNEFKFLISFQNENVFDETGMPKERFSAKCLPNSPCSLEIQATKLEDSAVYFCASSQGRGRRNQPQHFGDGTRLSIL.

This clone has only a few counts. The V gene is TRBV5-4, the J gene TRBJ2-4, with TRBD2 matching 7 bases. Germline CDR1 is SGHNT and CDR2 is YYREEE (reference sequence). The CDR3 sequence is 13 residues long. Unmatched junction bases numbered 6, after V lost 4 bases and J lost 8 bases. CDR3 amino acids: CASSPGGGYIQYF. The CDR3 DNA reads TGTGCCAGCAGCCCCGGCGGGGGATACATTCAGTACTTC.

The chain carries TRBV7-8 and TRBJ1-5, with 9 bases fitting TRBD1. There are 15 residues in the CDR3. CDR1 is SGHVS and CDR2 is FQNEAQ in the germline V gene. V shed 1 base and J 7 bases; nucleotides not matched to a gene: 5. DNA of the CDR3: TGTGCCAGCAGCTTAGAGGGACAGGGTAGACAGCCCCAGCATTTT. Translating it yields CASSLEGQGRQPQHF. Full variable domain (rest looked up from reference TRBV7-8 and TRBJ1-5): GAGVSQSPRYKVAKRGQDVALRCDPISGHVSLFWYQQALGQGPEFLTYFQNEAQLDKSGLPSDRFFAERPEGSVSTLKIQRTQQEDSAVYLCASSLEGQGRQPQHFGDGTRLSIL.

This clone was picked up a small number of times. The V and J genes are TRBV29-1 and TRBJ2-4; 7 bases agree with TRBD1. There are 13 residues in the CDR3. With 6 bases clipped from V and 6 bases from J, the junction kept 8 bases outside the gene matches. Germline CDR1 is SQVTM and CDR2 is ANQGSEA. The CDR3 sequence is CSVMPGQLNIQYF. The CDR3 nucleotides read TGCAGCGTCATGCCGGGACAGTTAAACATTCAGTACTTC.

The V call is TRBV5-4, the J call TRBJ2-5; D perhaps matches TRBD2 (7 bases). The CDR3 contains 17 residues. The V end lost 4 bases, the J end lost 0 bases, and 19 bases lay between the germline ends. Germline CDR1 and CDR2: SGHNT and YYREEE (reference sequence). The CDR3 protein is CASSRLGGGVYQETQYF. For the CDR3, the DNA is TGTGCCAGCAGCCGCCTAGGGGGGGGTGTGTACCAAGAGACCCAGTACTTC.

The CDR3 spells CASSLRTGNTQYF. In DNA, the CDR3 is TGTGCCAGCAGCTTACGCACAGGAAATACGCAGTATTTT. The V call is TRBV7-9, the J call TRBJ2-3, with a weak D call TRBD1 (5 bases). Germline V gene data show CDR1 as SEHNR and CDR2 as FQNEAQ (reference sequence). This CDR3 contains 13 residues. V gave up 2 bases and J gave up 7 bases, with 10 bases separating them.

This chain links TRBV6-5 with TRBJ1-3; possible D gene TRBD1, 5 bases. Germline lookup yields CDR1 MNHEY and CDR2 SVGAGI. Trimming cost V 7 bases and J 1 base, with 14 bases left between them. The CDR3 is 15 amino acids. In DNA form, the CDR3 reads TGTGCCAGCAAAGTACAGGAAGCGTCTGGAAACACCATATATTTT. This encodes CASKVQEASGNTIYF.

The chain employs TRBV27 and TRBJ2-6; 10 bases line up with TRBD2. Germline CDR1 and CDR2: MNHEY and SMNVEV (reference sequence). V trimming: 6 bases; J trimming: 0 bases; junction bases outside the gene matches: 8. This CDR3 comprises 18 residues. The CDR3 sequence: CASRMYGTSVSGANVLTF. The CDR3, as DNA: TGTGCCAGCAGGATGTACGGGACTAGCGTCTCTGGGGCCAACGTCCTGACTTTC.

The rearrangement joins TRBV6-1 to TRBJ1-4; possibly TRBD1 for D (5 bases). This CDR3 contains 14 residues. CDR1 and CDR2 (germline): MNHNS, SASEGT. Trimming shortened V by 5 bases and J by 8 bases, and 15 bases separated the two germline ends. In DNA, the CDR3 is TGTGCCAGCAGTCAGGGTCTTAGCAGCGAAAAACTGTTTTTT. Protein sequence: CASSQGLSSEKLFF.

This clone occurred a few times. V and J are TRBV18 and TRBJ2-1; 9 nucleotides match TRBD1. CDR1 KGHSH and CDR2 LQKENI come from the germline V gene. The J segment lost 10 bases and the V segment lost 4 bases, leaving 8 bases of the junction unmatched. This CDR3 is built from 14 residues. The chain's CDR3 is CASSRLRQGEEQFF. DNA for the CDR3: TGTGCCAGCTCACGCCTCCGACAGGGGGAAGAGCAGTTCTTC.

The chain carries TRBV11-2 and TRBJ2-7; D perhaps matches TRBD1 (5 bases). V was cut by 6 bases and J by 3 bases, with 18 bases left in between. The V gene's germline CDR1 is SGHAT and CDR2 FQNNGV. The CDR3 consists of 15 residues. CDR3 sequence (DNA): TGTGCCAGCAGTTACTCCACTGGGGCCCTCTACGAGCAGTACTTC. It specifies CASSYSTGALYEQYF.

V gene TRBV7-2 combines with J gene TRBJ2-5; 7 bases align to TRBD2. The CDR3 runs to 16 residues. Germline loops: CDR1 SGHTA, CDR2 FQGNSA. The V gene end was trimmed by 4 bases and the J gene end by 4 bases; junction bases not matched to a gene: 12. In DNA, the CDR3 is TGTGCCAGCAGCTCCGCCGGCGGGAGATGGGGAGAGACCCAGTACTTC. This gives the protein CASSSAGGRWGETQYF.

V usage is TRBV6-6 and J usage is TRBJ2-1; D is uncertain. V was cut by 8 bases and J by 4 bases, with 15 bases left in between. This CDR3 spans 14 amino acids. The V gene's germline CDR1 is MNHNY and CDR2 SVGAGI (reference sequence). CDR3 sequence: CASLAAGGYNEQFF. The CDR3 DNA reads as TGTGCCAGCTTGGCCGCCGGCGGTTACAATGAGCAGTTCTTC.

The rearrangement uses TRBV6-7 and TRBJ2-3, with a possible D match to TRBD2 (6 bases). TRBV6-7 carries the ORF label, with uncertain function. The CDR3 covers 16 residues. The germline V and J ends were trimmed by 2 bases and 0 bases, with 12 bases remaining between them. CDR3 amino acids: CASSYKGRGSTDTQYF. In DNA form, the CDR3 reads TGTGCCAGCAGTTACAAGGGACGGGGGAGCACAGATACGCAGTATTTT.

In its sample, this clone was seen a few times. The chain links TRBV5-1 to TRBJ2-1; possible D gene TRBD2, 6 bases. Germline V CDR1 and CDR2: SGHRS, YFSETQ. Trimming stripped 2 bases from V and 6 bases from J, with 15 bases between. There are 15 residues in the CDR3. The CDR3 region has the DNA TGCGCCAGCAGCTTTTTCGGGAGAGGGTCCAATGAGCAGTTCTTC. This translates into CASSFFGRGSNEQFF.

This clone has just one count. CDR3 protein: CASSFPGGDYGYTF. The DNA for the CDR3 is TGCGCCAGCAGCTTTCCGGGGGGCGATTATGGCTACACCTTC. V and J are TRBV5-1 and TRBJ1-2, with D perhaps matching TRBD1 (6 bases). Trimming stripped 2 bases from V and 5 bases from J, with 13 bases between. The CDR3 is made up of 14 amino acids. Per the germline V gene, CDR1 is SGHRS and CDR2 is YFSETQ.

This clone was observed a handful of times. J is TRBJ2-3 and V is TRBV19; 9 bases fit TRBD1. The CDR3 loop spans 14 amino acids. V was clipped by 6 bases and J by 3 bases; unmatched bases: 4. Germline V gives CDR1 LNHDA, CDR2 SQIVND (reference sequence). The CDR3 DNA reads TGTGCCAGTAGCCAGGGACAGGGAACAGATACGCAGTATTTT. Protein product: CASSQGQGTDTQYF.

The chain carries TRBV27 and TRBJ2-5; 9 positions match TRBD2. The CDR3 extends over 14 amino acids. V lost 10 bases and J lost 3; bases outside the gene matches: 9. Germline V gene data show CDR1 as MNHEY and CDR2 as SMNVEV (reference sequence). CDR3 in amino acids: CATWVASGKETQYF. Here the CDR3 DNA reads TGTGCCACCTGGGTGGCTAGCGGGAAAGAGACCCAGTACTTC.

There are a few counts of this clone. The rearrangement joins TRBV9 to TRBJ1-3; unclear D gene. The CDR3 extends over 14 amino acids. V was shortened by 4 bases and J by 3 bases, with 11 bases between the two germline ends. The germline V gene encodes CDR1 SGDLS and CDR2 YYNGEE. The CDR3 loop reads CASSLRPYGNTIYF. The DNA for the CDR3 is TGTGCCAGCAGCCTCCGTCCCTATGGAAACACCATATATTTT.

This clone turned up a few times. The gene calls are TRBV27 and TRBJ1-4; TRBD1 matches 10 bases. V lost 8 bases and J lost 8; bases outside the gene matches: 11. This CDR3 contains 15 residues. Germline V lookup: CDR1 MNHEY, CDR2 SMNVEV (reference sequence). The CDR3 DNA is TGTGCCAGCTGCCTCAGACAGGGGGCAAGGGAAAAACTGTTTTTT. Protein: CASCLRQGAREKLFF.

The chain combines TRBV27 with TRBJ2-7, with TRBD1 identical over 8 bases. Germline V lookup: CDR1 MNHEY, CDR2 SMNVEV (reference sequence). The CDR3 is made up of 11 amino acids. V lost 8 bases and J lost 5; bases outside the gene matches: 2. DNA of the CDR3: TGTGCCAGCGGACAGGGCCACGAGCAGTACTTC. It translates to CASGQGHEQYF.

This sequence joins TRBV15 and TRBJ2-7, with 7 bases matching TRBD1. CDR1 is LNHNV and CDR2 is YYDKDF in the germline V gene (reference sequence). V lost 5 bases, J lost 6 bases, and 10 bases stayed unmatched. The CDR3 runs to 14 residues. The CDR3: CATSRWDSRSEQYF. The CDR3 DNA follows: TGTGCCACCAGCCGATGGGACAGCAGGTCCGAGCAGTACTTC. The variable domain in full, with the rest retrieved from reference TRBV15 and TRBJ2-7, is DAMVIQNPRYQVTQFGKPVTLSCSQTLNHNVMYWYQQKSSQAPKLLFHYYDKDFNNEADTPDNFQSRRPNTSFCFLDIRSPGLGDTAMYLCATSRWDSRSEQYFGPGTRLTVT.

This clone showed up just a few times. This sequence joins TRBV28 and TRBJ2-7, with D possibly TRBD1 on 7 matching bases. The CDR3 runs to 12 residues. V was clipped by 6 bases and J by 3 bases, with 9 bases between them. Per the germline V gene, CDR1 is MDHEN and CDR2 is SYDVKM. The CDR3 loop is CASSQGGYEQYF. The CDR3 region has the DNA TGTGCCAGCAGCCAGGGGGGCTACGAGCAGTACTTC. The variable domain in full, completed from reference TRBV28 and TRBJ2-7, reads DVKVTQSSRYLVKRTGEKVFLECVQDMDHENMFWYRQDPGLGLRLIYFSYDVKMKEKGDIPEGYSVSREKKERFSLILESASTNQTSMYLCASSQGGYEQYFGPGTRLTVT.

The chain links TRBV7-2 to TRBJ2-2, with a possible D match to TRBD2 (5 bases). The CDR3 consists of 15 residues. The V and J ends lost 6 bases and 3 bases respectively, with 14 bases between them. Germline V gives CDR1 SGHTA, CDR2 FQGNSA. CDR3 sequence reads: CASSSLVGDTGELFF. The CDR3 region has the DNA TGTGCCAGCAGTTCACTAGTCGGGGACACCGGGGAGCTGTTTTTT.

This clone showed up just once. CDR3 DNA sequence: TGTGCCAGCAGCTTTTCAGGGCGGGAGCAGTACTTC. This translates into CASSFSGREQYF. The gene calls are TRBV7-2 and TRBJ2-5; TRBD2 matches at 7 bases. There are 12 residues in the CDR3. Germline assignment: CDR1 SGHTA and CDR2 FQGNSA. The ends lost 3 bases at V and 11 bases at J; junction bases unmatched: 6.

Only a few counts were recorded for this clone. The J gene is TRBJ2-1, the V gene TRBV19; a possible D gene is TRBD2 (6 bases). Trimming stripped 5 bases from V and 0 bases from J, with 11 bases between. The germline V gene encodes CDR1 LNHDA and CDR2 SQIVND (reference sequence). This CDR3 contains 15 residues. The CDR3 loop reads CASSFSGGSYNEQFF. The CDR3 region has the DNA TGTGCCAGTAGTTTTAGCGGAGGCTCCTACAATGAGCAGTTCTTC.

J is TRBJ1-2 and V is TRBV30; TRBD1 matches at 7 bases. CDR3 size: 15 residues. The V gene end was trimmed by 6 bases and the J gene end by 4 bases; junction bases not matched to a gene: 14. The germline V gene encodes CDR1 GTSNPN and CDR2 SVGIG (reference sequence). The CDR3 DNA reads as TGTGCCTGCAACCGCATCGACAGGGTGAGCTATGGCTACACCTTC. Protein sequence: CACNRIDRVSYGYTF.

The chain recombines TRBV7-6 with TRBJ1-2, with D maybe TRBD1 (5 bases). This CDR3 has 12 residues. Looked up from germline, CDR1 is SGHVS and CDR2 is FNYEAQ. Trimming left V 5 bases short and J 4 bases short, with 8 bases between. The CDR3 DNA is TGTGCCAGCAGCCCAGGGTTCTATGGCTACACCTTC. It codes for CASSPGFYGYTF.

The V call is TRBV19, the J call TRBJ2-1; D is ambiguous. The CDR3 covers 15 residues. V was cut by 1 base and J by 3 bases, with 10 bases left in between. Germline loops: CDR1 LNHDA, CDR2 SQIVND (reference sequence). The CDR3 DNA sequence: TGTGCCAGTAGTATAGCCAGTCCCAGCTACAATGAGCAGTTCTTC. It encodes CASSIASPSYNEQFF.